What follows are 12 T cell receptor beta chains derived from one specimen sequenced in a study of cytomegalovirus exposure and HLA in healthy donors (dated by TCRdb to 2017 to 2019). Library method: the immunoSEQ multiplex PCR assay. The multiplex PCR relied on a mix of 60 forward primers for TCR Vbeta segments and 13 reverse primers for TCR Jbeta segments. TCRdb took over this immuneACCESS table, retaining in-frame rearrangements with V and J assigned. Such tables are incomplete; in checked studies, under half of the missing clones stem from an unresolved V gene, and the remainder is unexplained. Present in this sample are about 160,000 clones, around 80% of which were seen just once. The top ten clones comprise about 1.4% of the sample. What was sequenced was PBMCs. These receptor sequences come from a girl aged 10-17 years in good health and CMV-seropositive.

The chain links TRBV4-3 to TRBJ2-1; D unclear. The germline V and J ends were trimmed by 2 bases and 3 bases, with 11 bases remaining between them. The CDR3 loop spans 15 amino acids. Germline V gene sequence: CDR1 LGHNA, CDR2 YSLEER. CDR3 sequence: CASSQQATVYNEQFF. In nucleotides, the CDR3 is TGCGCCAGCAGCCAACAAGCGACCGTCTACAATGAGCAGTTCTTC.

CDR3 bases: TGTGCCAGCAGCGAACTAGCGGGGGCATTAGATACGCAGTATTTT. It is translated as CASSELAGALDTQYF. This sequence joins TRBV9 and TRBJ2-3, with 11 bases matching TRBD2. Trimming took 3 bases from V and 5 from J; bases not matched to a gene: 5. The CDR3 extends over 15 amino acids. CDR1 and CDR2 (germline): SGDLS, YYNGEE.

The genes are TRBV2 and TRBJ1-1; 8 nucleotides align to TRBD1. CDR1 and CDR2 (germline): SNHLY, FYNNEI. The CDR3 runs to 14 residues. V shed 7 bases, J shed 4 bases, and the junction held 8 bases outside the gene matches. This CDR3 reads CASIWDRLGTEAFF. Written as DNA, the CDR3 is TGTGCCAGCATTTGGGACAGGTTGGGCACTGAAGCTTTCTTT.

The chain joins TRBV19 to TRBJ1-1, with 9 bases matching TRBD1. This CDR3 has 17 amino acids. V was pared by 4 bases and J by 1 base, with 10 bases of the junction left unmatched. Per germline, CDR1 LNHDA and CDR2 SQIVND (reference sequence). The DNA for the CDR3 is TGTGCCAGTAGTACCCTCCACCTGGGACAGGGGAACACTGAAGCTTTCTTT. Residues: CASSTLHLGQGNTEAFF.

This clone was seen a few times. The CDR3 region is CASSLVREGTEAFF. CDR3 sequence (DNA): TGTGCCAGCAGCTTGGTGCGGGAGGGTACTGAAGCTTTCTTT. The V gene is TRBV5-6, the J gene TRBJ1-1; D remains ambiguous. The CDR3 runs to 14 residues. Germline CDR1 is SGHDT and CDR2 is YYEEEE. V lost 0 bases to trimming and J lost 5 bases, with 11 bases between them.

This clone was counted only a few times. CDR3 amino acids: CASSLGGQGAFYEQYF. CDR3 sequence (DNA): TGCGCCAGCAGCTTGGGCGGACAGGGGGCCTTCTACGAGCAGTACTTC. V usage is TRBV5-1 and J usage is TRBJ2-7; 11 nucleotides align to TRBD1. The CDR3 consists of 16 residues. CDR1 SGHRS and CDR2 YFSETQ come from the germline V gene. V was clipped by 0 bases and J by 3 bases; unmatched bases: 5.

As to this clone: This sample also contains other DNA sequences that code for the same CDR3. In DNA, the CDR3 is TGCGCCAGCAGCTCGGGACAGTTAAATGAAAAACTGTTTTTT. It is translated as CASSSGQLNEKLFF. This chain connects TRBV5-1 to TRBJ1-4; TRBD1 matches at 7 bases. Looked up from germline, CDR1 is SGHRS and CDR2 is YFSETQ. The V gene end was trimmed by 3 bases and the J gene end by 5 bases; junction bases not matched to a gene: 4. The CDR3 totals 14 residues.

The rearrangement joins TRBV4-1 to TRBJ2-5; TRBD2 matches at 7 bases. CDR3 size: 15 residues. The V gene end was trimmed by 4 bases and the J gene end by 5 bases; junction bases not matched to a gene: 10. Germline V gene sequence: CDR1 MGHRA, CDR2 YSYEKL. As DNA, the CDR3 is TGCGCCAGCAGCCTGGGGGAGGGCGGAACGGAGACCCAGTACTTC. This encodes CASSLGEGGTETQYF.

CDR3: CASSEPGTGETQYF. In nucleotides, the CDR3 is TGCGCCAGCAGCGAACCCGGGACAGGAGAGACCCAGTACTTC. This chain links TRBV10-2 with TRBJ2-5; 8 positions match TRBD1. Per germline, CDR1 WSHSY and CDR2 SAAADI. The trim removed 6 bases at V and 4 bases at J, leaving 7 bases unmatched. The CDR3 has 14 residues.

The chain combines TRBV5-6 with TRBJ2-7, with TRBD1 as a possible D gene (7 bases). Germline V gene lookup returns CDR1 SGHDT and CDR2 YYEEEE. This CDR3 comprises 14 residues. V gave up 0 bases and J gave up 7 bases, with 14 bases separating them. Here the CDR3 DNA reads TGTGCCAGCAGCTTGGTCAGGGGGGTTGGTGAGCAGTACTTC. Translating gives CASSLVRGVGEQYF.

V gene TRBV5-1 combines with J gene TRBJ2-7, with TRBD2 matching 7 bases. CDR3 size: 18 residues. V trimming: 0 bases; J trimming: 3 bases; junction bases outside the gene matches: 15. Germline V CDR1 and CDR2: SGHRS, YFSETQ. CDR3 loop: CASSLERPGRGSVYEQYF. The CDR3 DNA reads TGCGCCAGCAGCTTGGAGAGGCCGGGGCGGGGGAGCGTCTACGAGCAGTACTTC.

This clone appeared a single time. V and J are TRBV7-9 and TRBJ2-7, with D possibly matching TRBD1 (6 bases). V was shortened by 6 bases and J by 4 bases, with 16 bases between the two germline ends. This CDR3 region has 14 residues. Per germline, CDR1 SEHNR and CDR2 FQNEAQ (reference sequence). CDR3: CASRPNREWYEQYF. The CDR3 bases are TGTGCCAGCAGACCTAACAGGGAATGGTACGAGCAGTACTTC.